The entry below describes one TCR beta chain. What this receptor recognizes is not known. It has no much larger one-base neighbor in the sample; base qualities were not kept. The immunoSEQ Assay, a bias-controlled multiplex PCR, was used to amplify TCRbeta CDR3 regions from genomic DNA. The study's own analysis went as follows. Nucleated cell counts per sample were estimated from amplification of reference gene primers within the assay. Sequence reads were collapsed and filtered to measure the absolute abundance of every unique TCRbeta CDR3 rearrangement. For each sample, productive Simpson clonality was calculated as the square root of Simpson's diversity index over productive rearrangements. This immuneACCESS table, as held by TCRdb, lists in-frame sequences with V and J called but not all clones. Of the missing ones, under half trace to an unresolved V gene in checked studies; the others have no known cause. V, J and clone size derive from that table, while D and trimming were established from the DNA sequence. This sample has 130,000 or so clones in its table, and around 83% of those were observed once. Jointly, the top ten make up roughly 18% of the sample.

The source of the sample is a study of blood T cell repertoires in COVID-19 (dated by TCRdb to 2018 to 2021). Concerning the study at large: Samples covering the acute and convalescent phases of COVID-19 were provided by collaborators in the United States, Italy and Spain. The material from the prospective study consisted of cDNA or gDNA derived from T cells, B-cell-depleted T cells, or PBMCs. The dataset comprised deeply sampled blood TCRbeta repertoires from subjects exposed to, actively infected with, or recovered from COVID-19. A freely available public database, intended as a resource for researchers studying the immune response to SARS-CoV-2, is where the repertoires were released. Samples were obtained from the ongoing ImmuneRACE study (first 160 participants) and from some 1,300 subjects provided by 6 global collaborators. The sample metadata nearly always contained a de-identified subject ID, COVID-19 status, age in years and sex. HLA class I and class II types, where available, came from metadata supplied by the sample provider rather than from assay-based typing. Overall study results and their limits: The amount of clinical and demographic metadata varied by source and participant and was provided uncurated.

Participants in the prospective study were aged about 18 to 100 years, lived in some 24 United States geographic areas, and enrolled through a virtual design. Cohort assignment in the prospective study relied on participant-reported clinical history from a screening survey and a study questionnaire. ImmuneRACE Cohort 3 recovered participants were defined by two consecutive negative NP/OP PCR tests, healthcare professional clearance, or symptom resolution. Each participant in the prospective study had whole blood, serum and a nasopharyngeal or oropharyngeal swab collected by mobile phlebotomists. Over an approximately 2-month period, participants in the prospective study had the option of providing additional blood draws and questionnaires. Prospective study blood samples were shipped either frozen or at room temperature before DNA extraction. The germline V gene encodes CDR1 SGHTA and CDR2 FQGNSA. The germline V end is reduced by 1 base and the J end by 7 bases; junction bases left unmatched: 6. The CDR3 has 15 amino acids, counting the end cysteine and phenylalanine. The entry retains the CDR3 DNA only, 45 bases that are in frame from base 1.

The V and J genes are TRBV7-2 and TRBJ1-2, with 10 bases in between that match TRBD1. Sequenced: PBMCs or T cells enriched from blood (not recorded which). This TCR was sampled from a man aged 25 to 45 who had recovered from COVID-19. The nucleotides are TGTGCCAGCAGCTTAGGAGGGACAGGGGCCTCTGGCTACACCTTC. The encoded protein is CASSLGGTGASGYTF.